This T cell receptor (beta chain) derives from a study of beta chain features in type 1 diabetes. Study findings and constraints: cDNA-based reads could over-represent cells with high TCR expression.

With regard to this clone: Its antigen is currently unknown.

Expressed TCRB transcripts were sequenced because the entire RNA isolate underwent reverse transcription. Naive, central memory and regulatory T cell samples yielded about 3.9 million reads on average. TCRdb's table, derived via immunoSEQ multiplex PCR, lists solely in-frame clones and lacks some. Here the sample spans about 470,000 clones, roughly 30% being singletons. Sorted populations all had greater than 95% purity. This TCR was recovered from a man younger than 30 in good health. The specimen sequenced was naive CD4+ T cells from blood.

The CDR3 DNA is TGCGCCAGCAGCTTGGCCCCGGGACTAGCAGGAGGGAATGAGCAGTTCTTC. Its protein is CASSLAPGLAGGNEQFF. The rearrangement links TRBV5-1 to TRBJ2-1, with 9 bases lining up with TRBD2. The CDR3 runs 17 residues. The germline CDR1 and CDR2 sequences are SGHRS and YFSETQ. J was trimmed by 7 bases and V by 0 bases; bases with no gene match: 11.